The 26 T cell receptor beta chains in this list originate from one sample, sequenced in a study of T cells in localized non-small cell lung cancer. Some clones are missing from TCRdb's copy, which holds only in-frame ones; the method was immunoSEQ multiplex PCR. The table records about 48,000 clones, approximately 77% of them present only once. The sample was peripheral blood, taken before any cancer treatment. The receptors were sampled from a man between 40 and 75 years old with stage I squamous cell lung carcinoma.

For this clone: The junction departs from the called germline gene at one end, perhaps through a read error. V is TRBV28 and J is TRBJ1-2, with a possible D match to TRBD1 (5 bases). Germline V lookup: CDR1 MDHEN, CDR2 SYDVKM. The CDR3 loop spans 13 amino acids. CDR3 sequence: CASCLGRWGGYTF. In DNA, the CDR3 is TGTGCCAGCTGTTTGGGGCGTTGGGGGGGCTACACCTTC.

This chain connects TRBV4-3 to TRBJ2-3, with TRBD1 identical over 9 bases. The CDR3 covers 19 residues. Germline V CDR1 and CDR2: LGHNA, YSLEER. V was pared by 0 bases and J by 1 base, with 11 bases of the junction left unmatched. CDR3 in amino acids: CASSQDNRGHSGGTDTQYF. CDR3 sequence (DNA): TGCGCCAGCAGCCAAGATAACAGGGGGCACTCCGGGGGCACAGATACGCAGTATTTT.

This sequence joins TRBV7-9 and TRBJ1-1; D gene unclear. Looked up from germline, CDR1 is SEHNR and CDR2 is FQNEAQ (reference sequence). Trimming removed 1 base from V and 1 base from J, with 4 bases in between. The CDR3 has 13 amino acids. CDR3 loop: CASSLVTNTEAFF. CDR3 DNA: TGTGCCAGCAGCTTAGTCACGAACACTGAAGCTTTCTTT.

The chain has TRBV18 and TRBJ2-2; D remains ambiguous. The CDR3 covers 14 residues. The V gene lost 2 bases and the J gene lost 5 bases, with 9 bases spanning the gap. The germline V gene has CDR1 KGHSH and CDR2 LQKENI. In nucleotides, the CDR3 is TGTGCCAGCTCACCAGGACGGCTGACCGGGGAGCTGTTTTTT. Translated: CASSPGRLTGELFF.

The chain joins TRBV6-5 to TRBJ1-6; tentatively, D is TRBD1 (5 bases). Looked up from germline, CDR1 is MNHEY and CDR2 is SVGAGI. The CDR3 loop spans 15 amino acids. The germline V and J ends were trimmed by 6 bases and 8 bases, with 17 bases remaining between them. CDR3 residues: CASRARGGLDSPLHF. DNA of the CDR3: TGTGCCAGCAGGGCGCGGGGGGGGTTAGATTCACCCCTCCACTTT.

V gene TRBV7-2 combines with J gene TRBJ2-7; TRBD1 is a possible D gene (6 bases). V shed 6 bases and J shed 1 base, with 13 bases lying between them. CDR3 size: 14 residues. Germline CDR1 and CDR2: SGHTA and FQGNSA. The DNA of the CDR3 is TGTGCCAGCAGTTTTGACAGGTTTTCCTACGAGCAGTACTTC. It translates to CASSFDRFSYEQYF.

This clone was seen more than once but under ten times. This CDR3 is CAWSRTGYFLTGNTIYF. The CDR3 DNA reads TGTGCCTGGAGTAGGACAGGGTACTTCCTCACTGGAAACACCATATATTTT. This rearrangement joins TRBV30 to TRBJ1-3; TRBD1 matches at 8 bases. This CDR3 spans 17 amino acids. Trimming cost V 2 bases and J 2 bases; bases outside gene matches: 11. Germline values: CDR1 GTSNPN, CDR2 SVGIG (reference sequence).

The sample holds a few counts of this clone. The chain is built from TRBV4-3 and TRBJ2-6; D unresolved. Germline lookup yields CDR1 LGHNA and CDR2 YSLEER. This CDR3 comprises 15 residues. The V and J ends lost 1 base and 0 bases respectively, with 4 bases between them. CDR3 DNA: TGCGCCAGCAGCCAAGCCCCCTCTGGGGCCAACGTCCTGACTTTC. This translates into CASSQAPSGANVLTF.

The CDR3 is CASSATLGGSGANVLTF. Written as DNA, the CDR3 is TGCGCCAGCAGCGCCACCCTAGGGGGATCTGGGGCCAACGTCCTGACTTTC. The chain links TRBV5-1 to TRBJ2-6; tentative D call: TRBD1 (6 bases). Germline V CDR1 and CDR2: SGHRS, YFSETQ. CDR3 length equals 17 residues. Deletions cut 4 bases from V and 1 base from J, with 15 bases between.

V is TRBV27 and J is TRBJ2-3; tentatively, D is TRBD2 (6 bases). There are 16 residues in the CDR3. The V gene's germline CDR1 is MNHEY and CDR2 SMNVEV (reference sequence). The V gene lost 3 bases and the J gene lost 6 bases, with 19 bases spanning the gap. The CDR3 protein is CASSLEFAGFVDTQYF. CDR3 DNA: TGTGCCAGCAGTTTGGAGTTTGCGGGGTTCGTCGATACGCAGTATTTT.

This clone was recorded once. This rearrangement joins TRBV7-9 to TRBJ1-5; a possible D gene is TRBD1 (5 bases). The V end was cut by 1 base, the J end by 1 base, with 8 bases between. CDR3 size: 15 residues. Germline V CDR1 and CDR2: SEHNR, FQNEAQ (reference sequence). The CDR3 DNA sequence: TGTGCCAGCAGCTTAGAGGGGAGCAGCAATCAGCCCCAGCATTTT. This gives the protein CASSLEGSSNQPQHF.

The rearrangement uses TRBV18 and TRBJ1-5; D may be TRBD1 (5 bases). CDR1 and CDR2 from the germline V gene are KGHSH and LQKENI. The CDR3 runs to 14 residues. V lost 6 bases to trimming and J lost 4 bases, with 13 bases between them. The CDR3 DNA is TGTGCCAGCTCCCCAGAGACAGAGAATCAGCCCCAGCATTTT. Amino acid sequence: CASSPETENQPQHF.

The table lists this clone with a count of one. V and J are TRBV7-6 and TRBJ2-3, with D unresolved. CDR3 size: 13 residues. Looked up from germline, CDR1 is SGHVS and CDR2 is FNYEAQ. Trimming removed 2 bases at V and 0 bases at J, with 3 bases between. CDR3 sequence (DNA): TGTGCCAGCAGCTTATTTAGCACAGATACGCAGTATTTT. Encoded protein: CASSLFSTDTQYF. Filled out from reference TRBV7-6 and TRBJ2-3, the complete variable domain reads GAGVSQSPRYKVTKRGQDVALRCDPISGHVSLYWYRQALGQGPEFLTYFNYEAQQDKSGLPNDRFSAERPEGSISTLTIQRTEQRDSAMYRCASSLFSTDTQYFGPGTRLTVL.

This clone was observed a handful of times. The chain is built from TRBV6-1 and TRBJ1-1; D might be TRBD1 (5 bases). V lost 8 bases to trimming and J lost 1 base, with 14 bases between them. The CDR3 is 14 residues long. Germline CDR1 reads MNHNS; CDR2 reads SASEGT. CDR3 nucleotide sequence: TGTGCCAGCTCGGGGGGACGGGGGAACACTGAAGCTTTCTTT. Amino acids: CASSGGRGNTEAFF.

The chain employs TRBV29-1 and TRBJ1-1; D is undetermined. This CDR3 comprises 13 residues. Germline loops: CDR1 SQVTM, CDR2 ANQGSEA. The germline V and J ends were trimmed by 4 bases and 7 bases, with 16 bases remaining between them. CDR3 bases: TGCAGCGTTGTAGACTGGCGGTCCAGTGAAGCTTTCTTT. It specifies CSVVDWRSSEAFF.

The rearrangement uses TRBV11-2 and TRBJ2-7; 11 nucleotides align to TRBD2. The trim removed 5 bases at V and 2 bases at J, leaving 11 bases unmatched. CDR3 size: 17 residues. From germline, CDR1 is SGHAT and CDR2 FQNNGV. DNA for the CDR3: TGTGCCAGCAGCCAAGGGACTAGCGGACCCTATGCCTACGAGCAGTACTTC. This sequence encodes CASSQGTSGPYAYEQYF.

The chain recombines TRBV7-9 with TRBJ1-2, with D hard to call. CDR1 and CDR2 from the germline V gene are SEHNR and FQNEAQ (reference sequence). The CDR3 extends over 16 amino acids. V was cut by 1 base and J by 4 bases, with 16 bases left in between. CDR3 loop: CASSLGNQALRYGYTF. The CDR3 region has the DNA TGTGCCAGCAGCTTAGGAAACCAGGCGCTCCGCTATGGCTACACCTTC. The full variable domain, with the rest looked up from reference TRBV7-9 and TRBJ1-2, is DTGVSQNPRHKITKRGQNVTFRCDPISEHNRLYWYRQTLGQGPEFLTYFQNEAQLEKSRLLSDRFSAERPKGSFSTLEIQRTEQGDSAMYLCASSLGNQALRYGYTFGSGTRLTVV.

As to this clone: Other DNA sequences in the sample encode the same CDR3. V and J are TRBV7-2 and TRBJ2-7; D unclear. V dropped 1 base and J dropped 6 bases, with 4 bases sitting between them. Germline CDR1 and CDR2: SGHTA and FQGNSA. The CDR3 sequence is 11 residues long. The CDR3 loop reads CASSLVREQYF. In DNA, the CDR3 is TGTGCCAGCAGCTTAGTGCGCGAGCAGTACTTC. Based on the CDR3 plus reference TRBV7-2 and TRBJ2-7, the full variable domain is GAGVSQSPSNKVTEKGKDVELRCDPISGHTALYWYRQSLGQGLEFLIYFQGNSAPDKSGLPSDRFSAERTGGSVSTLTIQRTQQEDSAVYLCASSLVREQYFGPGTRLTVT.

This chain connects TRBV2 to TRBJ2-2, with 7 bases fitting TRBD2. The CDR3 runs 16 residues. With 4 bases clipped from V and 1 base from J, the junction kept 6 bases outside the gene matches. CDR1 and CDR2 from the germline V gene are SNHLY and FYNNEI. The CDR3 DNA sequence: TGTGCCAGCAGTGTGAGCGGGACGAGGAACACCGGGGAGCTGTTTTTT. It is translated as CASSVSGTRNTGELFF.

This clone occurred a few times. This chain connects TRBV7-2 to TRBJ2-5; 11 positions match TRBD1. After removal of 5 bases from V and 4 bases from J, the junction contained 9 bases not matched to a gene. Germline CDR1 reads SGHTA; CDR2 reads FQGNSA. This CDR3 has 16 residues. The DNA for the CDR3 is TGTGCCAGCAGCCTAGTGGACAGGGGGCAATTAGAGACCCAGTACTTC. Its protein product is CASSLVDRGQLETQYF.

This clone was observed a few times. The chain employs TRBV15 and TRBJ1-2; D remains unclear. V lost 0 bases and J 10 bases, leaving 9 bases between the germline ends. The CDR3 length is 12 residues. CDR1 is LNHNV and CDR2 is YYDKDF in the germline V gene (reference sequence). The CDR3 DNA is TGTGCCACCAGCAGAGATCAACAGTCCTACACCTTC. Translated: CATSRDQQSYTF.

The rearrangement links TRBV13 to TRBJ2-5; D gene ambiguous. The J call may be in error: the DNA end matches TRBJ2-7 better. CDR1 is PRHDT and CDR2 is FYEKMQ in the germline V gene (reference sequence). The CDR3 spans 14 residues. The CDR3 region has the DNA TGTGCCAGCAGCCCCCCCGAAGGGAAGTACGAGCAGTACTTC. This gives the protein CASSPPEGKYEQYF.

This chain joins TRBV19 and TRBJ2-3, with 7 bases fitting TRBD2. The junction had 5 bases not matched to a gene; V was cut back by 7 bases and J by 1 base. In germline, CDR1 is LNHDA, CDR2 SQIVND (reference sequence). This CDR3 region has 14 residues. The CDR3 nucleotides read TGTGCCAGTAAGGAGCGGGGCGGCACAGATACGCAGTATTTT. This codes for CASKERGGTDTQYF.

Here the CDR3 DNA reads TGCGCCAGCAGCTTGGGACAGGGGCCCTGGTACTTC. It is translated as CASSLGQGPWYF. This chain joins TRBV5-1 and TRBJ2-7; 8 nucleotides agree with TRBD1. The length of the CDR3 is 12 residues. V shed 0 bases and J 12 bases; nucleotides not matched to a gene: 5. Looked up from germline, CDR1 is SGHRS and CDR2 is YFSETQ.

This chain uses TRBV15 with TRBJ1-2; D unresolved. Trimming took 3 bases from V and 3 from J, leaving 14 bases between them. The CDR3 is 15 residues long. In germline, CDR1 is LNHNV, CDR2 YYDKDF (reference sequence). The CDR3 region is CATSRRRVGDYGYTF. DNA of the CDR3: TGTGCCACCAGCAGGAGAAGGGTCGGCGACTATGGCTACACCTTC. Variable domain in full (rest from reference TRBV15 and TRBJ1-2): DAMVIQNPRYQVTQFGKPVTLSCSQTLNHNVMYWYQQKSSQAPKLLFHYYDKDFNNEADTPDNFQSRRPNTSFCFLDIRSPGLGDTAMYLCATSRRRVGDYGYTFGSGTRLTVV.

The genes are TRBV6-6 and TRBJ1-1; D gene ambiguous. Per the germline V gene, CDR1 is MNHNY and CDR2 is SVGAGI (reference sequence). CDR3 length: 16 amino acids. Trimming pared 10 bases from V and 3 bases from J, leaving 24 bases between. CDR3 protein: CAIPGPSGMIDTEAFF. The CDR3 DNA reads as TGTGCCATCCCTGGACCGTCTGGAATGATCGACACTGAAGCTTTCTTT.